These 17 T cell receptor beta chains share one sample of origin, sequenced in a study of response to subunit inactivated influenza vaccine (dated by TCRdb to 2016 to 2018). Library creation used RT-PCR. Sequencing was carried out with an Illumina HiSeq 2500. Clones were called with MiXCR by TCRdb after fastp trimmed the public reads at Q25, and only in-frame beta chains were retained. CDR3 protein duplicates are merged, each entry listing the most common genes and DNA. This sample is represented by 700,000 to 900,000 distinct CDR3 sequences; 21% of them were singletons. The ten largest clones take up 10% of the sample. The sample here was PBMCs from blood, taken 4 to 6 days after vaccination. The receptors were gathered from a man in his fifties or sixties who received an inactivated influenza vaccine. Donor details come from another sample of the same person, matched by shared clones.

This clonotype was observed many times. V and J are TRBV5-1 and TRBJ2-1; 13 bases are a match to TRBD2. With 6 bases clipped from V and 5 bases from J, the junction kept 5 bases outside the gene matches. CDR1 is SGHRS and CDR2 is YFSETQ in the germline V gene. The CDR3 length is 15 residues. The CDR3, as DNA: TGCGCCAGCATCCTGACTAGCGGGAGGCACAATGAGCAGTTCTTC. Amino acids: CASILTSGRHNEQFF.

V usage is TRBV7-8 and J usage is TRBJ1-5; weak D call: TRBD1 (5 bases). CDR3 length equals 16 residues. The germline V gene encodes CDR1 SGHVS and CDR2 FQNEAQ. V was trimmed by 4 bases and J by 0 bases, leaving 13 bases between them. This chain's CDR3 is CASSSWGEDSNQPQHF. The DNA of the CDR3 is TGTGCCAGCAGCTCCTGGGGCGAGGATAGCAATCAGCCCCAGCATTTT.

This clonotype has more than one count but fewer than ten. V is TRBV27 and J is TRBJ2-4, with D maybe TRBD2 (6 bases). Germline CDR1 reads MNHEY; CDR2 reads SMNVEV (reference sequence). V was trimmed by 3 bases and J by 7 bases, leaving 16 bases between them. The length of the CDR3 is 15 residues. The CDR3 region is CASSLGLPNKNIQYF. The CDR3 DNA sequence: TGTGCCAGCAGTTTGGGACTTCCAAATAAGAACATTCAGTACTTC.

This clonotype has only a few counts. CDR3 region: CASSHGGLAGVYEQYF. The CDR3 DNA is TGTGCCAGCAGCCACGGTGGATTAGCGGGAGTGTACGAGCAGTACTTC. V is TRBV9 and J is TRBJ2-7, with TRBD2 matching 9 bases. With V trimmed by 4 bases and J by 4 bases, 12 bases remained unmatched. The CDR3 contains 16 residues. Looked up from germline, CDR1 is SGDLS and CDR2 is YYNGEE. The full variable domain, rest sourced from reference TRBV9 and TRBJ2-7, is DSGVTQTPKHLITATGQRVTLRCSPRSGDLSVYWYQQSLDQGLQFLIQYYNGEERAKGNILERFSAQQFPDLHSELNLSSLELGDSALYFCASSHGGLAGVYEQYFGPGTRLTVT.

The rearrangement joins TRBV28 to TRBJ2-7; TRBD2 is a possible D gene (6 bases). Per the germline V gene, CDR1 is MDHEN and CDR2 is SYDVKM. V was cut by 7 bases and J by 0 bases, with 16 bases left in between. The CDR3 has 15 amino acids. CDR3 amino acids: CASTLSGSTSYEQYF. The CDR3 coding sequence is TGTGCCAGCACTCTAAGCGGGTCGACCTCCTACGAGCAGTACTTC. The full variable domain, completed using reference TRBV28 and TRBJ2-7, is DVKVTQSSRYLVKRTGEKVFLECVQDMDHENMFWYRQDPGLGLRLIYFSYDVKMKEKGDIPEGYSVSREKKERFSLILESASTNQTSMYLCASTLSGSTSYEQYFGPGTRLTVT.

This clonotype was seen a few times. The rearrangement links TRBV29-1 to TRBJ1-2; unclear D gene. The V end was cut by 7 bases, the J end by 6 bases, with 12 bases between. The CDR3 extends over 11 amino acids. From germline, CDR1 is SQVTM and CDR2 ANQGSEA. The DNA for the CDR3 is TGCAGCGCCGCTCGGGGAAATGGCTACACCTTC. Translating it yields CSAARGNGYTF.

V usage is TRBV20-1 and J usage is TRBJ2-7; 7 nucleotides agree with TRBD2. The CDR3 spans 16 residues. Germline V CDR1 and CDR2: DFQATT, SNEGSKA (reference sequence). With 1 base clipped from V and 6 bases from J, the junction kept 15 bases outside the gene matches. CDR3 region: CSARVRAGTILSEQYF. CDR3 coding DNA: TGCAGTGCTAGAGTGAGGGCAGGGACTATTTTAAGCGAGCAGTACTTC.

This clonotype was detected only a few times. The chain links TRBV6-2 or TRBV6-3 to TRBJ2-5; 7 bases map to TRBD2. The CDR3 spans 20 residues. CDR1 is MNHEY and CDR2 is SVGEGT in the germline V gene. The V gene end was trimmed by 5 bases and the J gene end by 2 bases; junction bases not matched to a gene: 23. The CDR3 reads CASSNIGRVFFRRSQETQYF. CDR3 nucleotide sequence: TGTGCCAGCAGTAATATTGGGAGGGTTTTCTTTCGGCGGAGTCAAGAGACCCAGTACTTC.

The chain recombines TRBV20-1 with TRBJ1-6; 11 bases agree with TRBD1. Germline V CDR1 and CDR2: DFQATT, SNEGSKA (reference sequence). The V and J ends lost 3 bases and 6 bases, in that order; junction bases with no gene match: 10. The CDR3 has 17 residues. CDR3: CSASKVGTGGLNSPLHF. The DNA of the CDR3 is TGCAGTGCTAGCAAGGTCGGGACAGGGGGACTTAATTCACCCCTCCACTTT.

The table lists this clonotype with a few counts. The chain has TRBV5-6 and TRBJ2-7; 12 bases fit TRBD1. Per the germline V gene, CDR1 is SGHDT and CDR2 is YYEEEE. V was clipped by 3 bases and J by 5 bases; unmatched bases: 15. The CDR3 consists of 18 residues. The CDR3 DNA reads as TGTGCCAGCAGCTCGCGTTGGGACAGGGGGCCTTGGTCAAACGAGCAGTACTTC. This translates into CASSSRWDRGPWSNEQYF. The complete variable domain, with remaining parts taken from reference TRBV5-6 and TRBJ2-7, reads DAGVTQSPTHLIKTRGQQVTLRCSPKSGHDTVSWYQQALGQGPQFIFQYYEEEERQRGNFPDRFSGHQFPNYSSELNVNALLLGDSALYLCASSSRWDRGPWSNEQYFGPGTRLTVT.

This clonotype was recorded a few times. V is TRBV7-6 and J is TRBJ2-3; D might be TRBD1 (6 bases). CDR1 and CDR2 from the germline V gene are SGHVS and FNYEAQ. V was cut by 1 base and J by 3 bases, with 14 bases left in between. The length of the CDR3 is 16 residues. For the CDR3, the DNA is TGTGCCAGCAGCTTAGTAGGGACATCGATAACAGATACGCAGTATTTT. Translation: CASSLVGTSITDTQYF.

This chain connects TRBV6-2 or TRBV6-3 to TRBJ1-5; no firm D call. The length of the CDR3 is 18 residues. Trimming left V 2 bases short and J 1 base short, with 18 bases between. Germline-derived CDR1 and CDR2 are MNHEY and SVGEGT. CDR3 coding DNA: TGTGCCAGCAGTTACCTGCCCGTGAAGGCCGGAAGCAATCAGCCCCAGCATTTT. It is translated as CASSYLPVKAGSNQPQHF.

The chain recombines TRBV7-8 with TRBJ2-4, with 7 bases aligning to TRBD1. V lost 1 base, J lost 11 bases, and 14 bases stayed unmatched. The CDR3 has 16 amino acids. CDR1 and CDR2 (germline): SGHVS, FQNEAQ. Here the CDR3 reads CASSLESVQGPFLQYF. The CDR3 nucleotides are TGTGCCAGCAGCTTAGAATCAGTACAGGGGCCGTTCCTTCAGTACTTC. The complete variable domain, with remaining parts taken from reference TRBV7-8 and TRBJ2-4, reads GAGVSQSPRYKVAKRGQDVALRCDPISGHVSLFWYQQALGQGPEFLTYFQNEAQLDKSGLPSDRFFAERPEGSVSTLKIQRTQQEDSAVYLCASSLESVQGPFLQYFGAGTRLSVL.

The V call is TRBV3-1, the J call TRBJ2-2; D is possibly TRBD2 (5 bases). Trimming removed 1 base from V and 7 bases from J, with 7 bases in between. Germline lookup yields CDR1 LGHDT and CDR2 YNNKEL (reference sequence). CDR3 length: 13 amino acids. The chain's CDR3 is CASSQAAGGELFF. CDR3 DNA: TGTGCCAGCAGCCAAGCGGCGGGCGGGGAGCTGTTTTTT. The full variable domain, its missing parts supplied by reference TRBV3-1 and TRBJ2-2, is DTAVSQTPKYLVTQMGNDKSIKCEQNLGHDTMYWYKQDSKKFLKIMFSYNNKELIINETVPNRFSPKSPDKAHLNLHINSLELGDSAVYFCASSQAAGGELFFGEGSRLTVL.

The chain links TRBV27 to TRBJ1-2; 7 bases agree with TRBD1. The CDR3 runs to 14 residues. CDR1 is MNHEY and CDR2 is SMNVEV in the germline V gene (reference sequence). The ends lost 3 bases at V and 3 bases at J; junction bases unmatched: 4. The CDR3 nucleotides read TGTGCCAGCAGTTTTACAGGGGATCACTATGGCTACACCTTC. Protein sequence: CASSFTGDHYGYTF.

This clonotype was picked up a small number of times. The genes are TRBV5-8 and TRBJ2-3, with D hard to call. The length of the CDR3 is 14 residues. V lost 4 bases to trimming and J lost 5 bases, with 14 bases between them. Germline V gene lookup returns CDR1 SGHTS and CDR2 YDEGEE. The CDR3: CASSVVYYIDTQYF. In DNA form, the CDR3 reads TGTGCCAGCAGCGTAGTATACTACATAGATACGCAGTATTTT.

Comments on this clonotype: Since a much larger clone is just one base distant, this may be a read error. The chain links TRBV3-1 to TRBJ1-1; D gene unclear. The CDR3 runs 12 residues. The V gene's germline CDR1 is LGHDT and CDR2 YNNKEL (reference sequence). In nucleotides, the CDR3 is TGTGCCGGCAGCCGATCTGGAACTGAAGCTTTCTTT. Protein sequence: CAGSRSGTEAFF. The entire variable domain, with the rest obtained from reference TRBV3-1 and TRBJ1-1, is as follows: DTAVSQTPKYLVTQMGNDKSIKCEQNLGHDTMYWYKQDSKKFLKIMFSYNNKELIINETVPNRFSPKSPDKAHLNLHINSLELGDSAVYFCAGSRSGTEAFFGQGTRLTVV.